This T cell receptor (beta chain) derives from a study of blood T cell repertoires in COVID-19. Original processing methods: The assay estimated nucleated cells by amplifying reference gene primers. The protocol was immunoSEQ multiplex PCR, while the TCRdb copy is restricted to in-frame clones and leaves out a portion. Clone size and the V and J calls come from that table; the DNA yielded D and trimming. This sample has 65,000 to 75,000 clones; about 80% occur once, and the top ten carry roughly 4.8%. This clonotype was sampled from a woman aged 60-75 years with acute or convalescent COVID-19. Material: peripheral blood.

The CDR3 here is CATSAGSSNQPQHF. The CDR3 nucleotides read TGTGCCACCAGCGCAGGGTCTAGCAATCAGCCCCAGCATTTT. The V and J genes are TRBV24-1 and TRBJ1-5; D is perhaps TRBD1 (5 bases). CDR1 KGHDR and CDR2 SFDVKD come from the germline V gene. The CDR3 loop spans 14 amino acids. Trimming left V 7 bases short and J 0 bases short, with 9 bases between.